The sequence of this T cell receptor beta chain was determined in a study of OX40 agonist ivuxolimab in advanced cancers. Study-wide context: The costimulatory receptor OX40 (CD134) was targeted by ivuxolimab, a fully human IgG2 agonistic monoclonal antibody. Among the roughly 52 dose-escalation patients, some 19 had hepatocellular carcinoma, roughly 15 melanoma, 9 renal cell carcinoma and 9 head and neck cancer. Intravenous ivuxolimab was administered to patients every 2 weeks at six dose levels: 0.01, 0.1, 0.3, 1.5, 3 and 10 mg/kg. The monotherapy dose-escalation portion (N of about 50 patients) of the phase I ivuxolimab trial is reported in the paper. The purpose of peripheral TCRbeta sequencing was to test whether ivuxolimab changed TCR sequence diversity and led to clonal T-cell expansion. Prior anti-PD-1, anti-PD-L1 or anti-CTLA-4 therapy was permitted, and checkpoint inhibitors had been received by about two fifths of dose-escalation patients. In the dose-escalation cohort, 70% to 90% of patients were male, and the mean age was 60 years with a range of roughly 20 to 79. Partial responses occurred in three dose-escalation patients, of whom one had hepatocellular carcinoma and two had cutaneous melanoma.

What the authors observed across the whole study: After ivuxolimab, CD8+ T cells had more expanded clones than CD4+ T cells on average. In the 0.1-3.0 mg/kg groups, partial responders were among the patients with the lowest normalized peripheral clonal expansion, particularly in CD8+ T cells. Low levels of normalized T-cell clonal expansion were also seen in some nonresponding patients. Which antigens the clonally expanded peripheral T cells were specific for was not determined. At doses of 0.1 to 3.0 mg/kg, clonal expansion of both CD4+ and CD8+ T cells in blood was seen between baseline and week 6.

Patients with a history of autoimmune disease or receiving systemic immunosuppression were excluded from the trial. In every dose cohort, peripheral blood was drawn for TCR sequencing at baseline, cycle 4 day 1, and cycle 7 day 1. Samples were obtained from an open-label, multicenter, first-in-human phase I dose-escalation trial of ivuxolimab. Adults with locally advanced or metastatic melanoma, renal cell, hepatocellular, or head and neck squamous cell carcinoma were enrolled in the trial. Before TCR sequencing, CD4+ T cells and CD8+ T cells from peripheral blood were sorted into separate populations. Reading from cysteine to phenylalanine, the CDR3 counts 14 amino acids. CDR3 DNA only is kept here, 42 bases in frame from base 1. V is pared back by 7 bases and J by 7 bases, with 14 bases lying between the germline termini. CDR1 and CDR2, per the germline V gene, are MNHNS and SASEGT. Genomic DNA was extracted from sorted cells for sequencing of the TCRbeta CDR3 region. TCRbeta CDR3 regions were sequenced using the immunoSEQ Assay. The table comes from immuneACCESS by way of TCRdb, which keeps in-frame sequences with V and J called. Part of the clones is missing from these tables; in studies checked, under half for an unresolved V gene and the rest for unknown reasons. Within this sample are tens of thousands of clones, with roughly 90% of them counted one time only. Around 0.7% of the sample rests with the top ten.

As to this clone: It has no known antigen specificity. No per-base quality is available; no much larger clone lies one base away.

The receptor was isolated from an adult with an advanced solid tumor such as melanoma, head and neck, liver or kidney cancer. The chain was built from TRBV6-1 and TRBJ1-6; the D gene is unclear. The sequencing used CD4+ or CD8+ T cells sorted from blood, collected in a trial of the OX40 agonist ivuxolimab. The bases are TGTGCCAGCATCACCCGAAGCTCCAATTCACCCCTCCACTTT. Translated, it reads CASITRSSNSPLHF.